This T cell receptor beta chain emerged from a study of blood T cell repertoires in COVID-19. Overall study context: The United States, Italy and Spain provided the acute and convalescent COVID-19 samples.

Only in-frame clones appear in the TCRdb table, and some are missing; sequencing was by immunoSEQ multiplex PCR. The table lists 270,000 or so clones, about four fifths of them singletons. The CDR3 has 16 amino acids. V gave up 3 bases and J gave up 5 bases; unmatched junction bases: 8. Germline V lookup: CDR1 SGDLS, CDR2 YYNGEE. Enrolled during active infection, Seattle patients were then followed longitudinally. The rearrangement links TRBV9 to TRBJ2-3, with 11 positions matching TRBD2. The sequence derives from a human donor with COVID-19, enrolled during active disease. The donor label of this sample is uncertain. Sequencing was carried out using peripheral blood. The CDR3 DNA reads as TGTGCCAGCAGCGCCCTAGCGGGAGGATCCTTAGATACGCAGTATTTT. Translating gives CASSALAGGSLDTQYF.